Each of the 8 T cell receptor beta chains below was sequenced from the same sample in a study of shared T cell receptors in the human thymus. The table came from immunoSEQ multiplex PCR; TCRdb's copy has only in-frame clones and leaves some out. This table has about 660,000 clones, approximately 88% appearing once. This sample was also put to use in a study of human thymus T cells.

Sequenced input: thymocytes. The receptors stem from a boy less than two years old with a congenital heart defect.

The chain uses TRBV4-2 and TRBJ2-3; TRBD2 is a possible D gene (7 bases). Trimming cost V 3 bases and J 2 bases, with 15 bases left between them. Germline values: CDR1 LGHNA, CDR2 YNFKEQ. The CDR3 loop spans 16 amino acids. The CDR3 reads CASSHGTRGVTDTQYF. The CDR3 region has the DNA TGTGCCAGCAGCCATGGGACACGGGGGGTCACAGATACGCAGTATTTT.

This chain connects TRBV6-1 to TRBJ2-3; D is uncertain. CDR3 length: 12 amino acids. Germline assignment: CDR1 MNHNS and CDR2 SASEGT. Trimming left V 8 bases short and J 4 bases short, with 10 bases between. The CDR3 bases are TGTGCCAGCTGGTCAGGCCCAGATACGCAGTATTTT. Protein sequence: CASWSGPDTQYF.

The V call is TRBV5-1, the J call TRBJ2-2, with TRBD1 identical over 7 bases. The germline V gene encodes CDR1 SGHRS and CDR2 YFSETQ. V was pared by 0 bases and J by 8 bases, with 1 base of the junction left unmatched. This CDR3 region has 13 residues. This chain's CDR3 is CASSLEGAGELFF. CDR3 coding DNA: TGCGCCAGCAGCTTGGAGGGGGCAGGGGAGCTGTTTTTT.

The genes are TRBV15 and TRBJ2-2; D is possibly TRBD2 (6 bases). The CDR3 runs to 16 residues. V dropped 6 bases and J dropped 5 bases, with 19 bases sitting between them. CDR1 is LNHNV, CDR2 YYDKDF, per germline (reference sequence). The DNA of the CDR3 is TGTGCCACCAGTGCCCCGGGACTCCCTTGGACCGGGGAGCTGTTTTTT. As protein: CATSAPGLPWTGELFF. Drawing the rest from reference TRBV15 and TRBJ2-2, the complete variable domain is DAMVIQNPRYQVTQFGKPVTLSCSQTLNHNVMYWYQQKSSQAPKLLFHYYDKDFNNEADTPDNFQSRRPNTSFCFLDIRSPGLGDTAMYLCATSAPGLPWTGELFFGEGSRLTVL.

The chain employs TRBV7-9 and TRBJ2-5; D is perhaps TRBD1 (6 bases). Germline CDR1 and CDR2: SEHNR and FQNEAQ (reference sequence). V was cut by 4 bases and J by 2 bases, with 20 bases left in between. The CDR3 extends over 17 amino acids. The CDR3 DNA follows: TGTGCCAGCAGCTCAGACCAAGACGACAGGACGCAAGAGACCCAGTACTTC. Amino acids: CASSSDQDDRTQETQYF. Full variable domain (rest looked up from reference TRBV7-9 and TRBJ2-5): DTGVSQNPRHKITKRGQNVTFRCDPISEHNRLYWYRQTLGQGPEFLTYFQNEAQLEKSRLLSDRFSAERPKGSFSTLEIQRTEQGDSAMYLCASSSDQDDRTQETQYFGPGTRLLVL.

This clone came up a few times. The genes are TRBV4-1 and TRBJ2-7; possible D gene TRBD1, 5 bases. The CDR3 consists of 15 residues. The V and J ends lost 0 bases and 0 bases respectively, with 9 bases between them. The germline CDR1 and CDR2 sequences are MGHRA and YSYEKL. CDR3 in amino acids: CASSQDTRASYEQYF. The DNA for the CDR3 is TGCGCCAGCAGCCAAGATACCAGGGCCTCCTACGAGCAGTACTTC.

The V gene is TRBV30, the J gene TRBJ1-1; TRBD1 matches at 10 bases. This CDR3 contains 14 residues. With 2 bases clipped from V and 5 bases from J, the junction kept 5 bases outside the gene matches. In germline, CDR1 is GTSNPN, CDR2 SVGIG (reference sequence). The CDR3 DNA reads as TGTGCCTGGAGTTTTGACAGGGGGCAGACTGAAGCTTTCTTT. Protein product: CAWSFDRGQTEAFF.

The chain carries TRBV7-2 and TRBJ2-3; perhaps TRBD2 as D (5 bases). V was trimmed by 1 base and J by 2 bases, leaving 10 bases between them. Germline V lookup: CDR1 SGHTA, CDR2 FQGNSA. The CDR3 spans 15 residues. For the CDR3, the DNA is TGTGCCAGCAGCTTAGTAGACTATTTCACAGATACGCAGTATTTT. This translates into CASSLVDYFTDTQYF.